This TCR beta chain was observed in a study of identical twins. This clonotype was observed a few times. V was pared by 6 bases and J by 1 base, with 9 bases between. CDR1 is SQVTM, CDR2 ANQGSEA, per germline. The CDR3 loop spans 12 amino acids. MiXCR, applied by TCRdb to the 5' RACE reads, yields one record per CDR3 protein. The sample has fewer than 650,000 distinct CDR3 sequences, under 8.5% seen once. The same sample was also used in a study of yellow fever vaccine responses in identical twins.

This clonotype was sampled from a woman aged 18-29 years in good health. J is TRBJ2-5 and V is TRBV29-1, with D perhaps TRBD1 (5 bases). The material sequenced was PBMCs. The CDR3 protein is CSVETVQETQYF. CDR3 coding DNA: TGCAGCGTAGAGACAGTCCAAGAGACCCAGTACTTC.